This section outlines one TCR beta chain sequence together with its context. Antigen: not known. The assay was immunoSEQ multiplex PCR, and TCRdb's table has in-frame clones only and misses some. The sample yields about 140,000 clones, 75% to 90% seen once. The data belong to a study of radiation and T cells in renal cell carcinoma. Broader study findings: Without pretreatment biopsies, baseline tumor clonotype presence was undetermined.

This sample's time point: baseline pretreatment blood. Treatment of the sample: 15 Gy SBRT to primary tumor, nephrectomy 4 weeks later. V lost 10 bases and J lost 4, with 10 bases in between. This CDR3 spans 11 amino acids. Germline loops: CDR1 LNHDA, CDR2 SQIVND (reference sequence). V gene TRBV19 combines with J gene TRBJ1-2; D is undetermined. The sequence derives from a woman aged 50 to 60 with renal cell carcinoma. Sequenced here: blood, sampled from a patient whose treatment included radiotherapy and nephrectomy. The CDR3 reads CATRLTYGYTF. The CDR3 region has the DNA TGTGCCACGCGACTTACCTATGGCTACACCTTC.